The 17 T cell receptor beta chains in this list originate from one sample, sequenced in a study of cytomegalovirus exposure and HLA in healthy donors (dated by TCRdb to the late 2010s). To prepare the library, the immunoSEQ multiplex PCR assay was applied. For the multiplex PCR, a mixture combining 60 forward primers for TCR Vbeta segments and 13 reverse primers for TCR Jbeta segments was used. Drawn from immuneACCESS, this table holds only the in-frame rearrangements with V and J called that TCRdb kept. Clones are partly lost; checked studies trace under half to an unresolved V gene and leave the rest unexplained. The table for this sample lists about 77,000 clones; approximately 78% of them were counted only once. 3.5% to 5.5% of the sample is in the top ten clones. Sequences were obtained from PBMCs. These receptors originate from a man between 35 and 55 years old in good health and CMV-seronegative.

This clone was counted only a few times. V is TRBV7-2 and J is TRBJ1-1; D call uncertain. Germline CDR1 is SGHTA and CDR2 is FQGNSA. The CDR3 loop spans 14 amino acids. V dropped 1 base and J dropped 0 bases, with 6 bases sitting between them. Here the CDR3 reads CASSLERLNTEAFF. The CDR3 DNA follows: TGTGCCAGCAGCTTAGAACGGTTGAACACTGAAGCTTTCTTT. The full variable domain, completed using reference TRBV7-2 and TRBJ1-1, is GAGVSQSPSNKVTEKGKDVELRCDPISGHTALYWYRQSLGQGLEFLIYFQGNSAPDKSGLPSDRFSAERTGGSVSTLTIQRTQQEDSAVYLCASSLERLNTEAFFGQGTRLTVV.

This clone turned up a few times. The chain carries TRBV27 and TRBJ1-2; no firm D call. Trimming took 5 bases from V and 4 from J, leaving 11 bases between them. The CDR3 is 13 amino acids. In germline, CDR1 is MNHEY, CDR2 SMNVEV (reference sequence). Here the CDR3 reads CASSHGLSYGYTF. The CDR3 DNA follows: TGTGCCAGCAGTCACGGACTGAGCTATGGCTACACCTTC.

The chain has TRBV28 and TRBJ1-1; TRBD1 matches 7 bases. With V trimmed by 6 bases and J by 1 base, 5 bases remained unmatched. The CDR3 has 14 amino acids. The germline V gene encodes CDR1 MDHEN and CDR2 SYDVKM. CDR3 sequence reads: CASRKGTANTEAFF. In DNA form, the CDR3 reads TGTGCCAGCAGAAAAGGGACAGCGAACACTGAAGCTTTCTTT.

CDR3 in DNA: TGTGCCAGCAGCCAGCTCCTAGCGGGAACCTACAATGAGCAGTTCTTC. Translated: CASSQLLAGTYNEQFF. The chain carries TRBV14 and TRBJ2-1, with 9 bases fitting TRBD2. The ends lost 3 bases at V and 2 bases at J; junction bases unmatched: 5. The germline V gene encodes CDR1 SGHDN and CDR2 FVKESK. The CDR3 covers 16 residues.

The chain combines TRBV5-4 with TRBJ2-1, with D possibly TRBD2 on 7 matching bases. This CDR3 region has 13 residues. Trimming took off 4 bases at V and 8 bases at J, with 13 bases between the two ends. Germline-derived CDR1 and CDR2 are SGHNT and YYREEE (reference sequence). CDR3 in DNA: TGTGCCAGCAGCCCCGGCGGGGGCTATGAGCAGTTCTTC. This translates into CASSPGGGYEQFF.

The table lists this clone with a few counts. The chain has TRBV5-4 and TRBJ2-5; D remains ambiguous. The CDR3 is 14 residues long. V lost 4 bases and J lost 0, with 10 bases in between. Germline CDR1 and CDR2: SGHNT and YYREEE (reference sequence). CDR3 in DNA: TGTGCCAGCAGCCCGATGGAGTACCAAGAGACCCAGTACTTC. It encodes CASSPMEYQETQYF.

This clone showed up just a few times. The chain couples TRBV28 to TRBJ1-2; TRBD1 aligns across 10 bases. The CDR3 loop spans 15 amino acids. Germline V gene lookup returns CDR1 MDHEN and CDR2 SYDVKM. V lost 2 bases and J lost 4; bases outside the gene matches: 4. This CDR3 reads CASSLRDRGAYGYTF. CDR3 sequence (DNA): TGTGCCAGCAGTTTACGGGACAGGGGCGCCTATGGCTACACCTTC.

This clone was seen a handful of times. V gene TRBV7-9 combines with J gene TRBJ2-3; weak D call: TRBD1 (5 bases). The length of the CDR3 is 13 residues. CDR1 is SEHNR, CDR2 FQNEAQ, per germline (reference sequence). With 7 bases removed from V and 2 bases from J, the gap between germline ends came to 10 bases. Here the CDR3 DNA reads TGTGCCAGCATGGGGCGGTACACAGATACGCAGTATTTT. It specifies CASMGRYTDTQYF. Using reference TRBV7-9 and TRBJ2-3 for the parts outside the CDR3, the full variable domain is DTGVSQNPRHKITKRGQNVTFRCDPISEHNRLYWYRQTLGQGPEFLTYFQNEAQLEKSRLLSDRFSAERPKGSFSTLEIQRTEQGDSAMYLCASMGRYTDTQYFGPGTRLTVL.

J is TRBJ1-4 and V is TRBV10-3; D possibly corresponds to TRBD1 (5 bases). V was pared by 6 bases and J by 4 bases, with 12 bases between. Germline V gene data show CDR1 as ENHRY and CDR2 as SYGVKD. The CDR3 is 14 amino acids. CDR3 nucleotide sequence: TGTGCCATCAGGCGGGACGTCAATAATGAAAAACTGTTTTTT. Its translation: CAIRRDVNNEKLFF.

The rearrangement links TRBV5-6 to TRBJ2-7; TRBD1 might be the D (6 bases). Trimming removed 3 bases from V and 10 bases from J, with 20 bases in between. This CDR3 has 14 residues. Germline loops: CDR1 SGHDT, CDR2 YYEEEE. CDR3 coding DNA: TGTGCCAGCAGCTGGGGGCTGGGCAGGGGTCATCAGTACTTC. It yields the protein CASSWGLGRGHQYF.

The chain has TRBV19 and TRBJ2-1, with D tentatively TRBD2 (5 bases). V was trimmed by 6 bases and J by 3 bases, leaving 18 bases between them. This CDR3 comprises 16 residues. In germline, CDR1 is LNHDA, CDR2 SQIVND (reference sequence). The CDR3 sequence is CASRIRTSSGYNEQFF. The CDR3 DNA reads as TGTGCCAGTAGGATCAGGACGTCAAGCGGCTACAATGAGCAGTTCTTC.

The CDR3 loop is CASSQREATYNEQFF. The CDR3 bases are TGTGCCAGTAGCCAGCGGGAGGCCACTTACAATGAGCAGTTCTTC. The rearrangement joins TRBV19 to TRBJ2-1; 9 nucleotides agree with TRBD2. The CDR3 contains 15 residues. The V gene end was trimmed by 6 bases and the J gene end by 4 bases; junction bases not matched to a gene: 7. Germline CDR1 is LNHDA and CDR2 is SQIVND (reference sequence).

This chain connects TRBV14 to TRBJ2-3, with TRBD1 matching 7 bases. The V and J ends lost 2 bases and 1 base, in that order; junction bases with no gene match: 3. The CDR3 loop spans 15 amino acids. CDR1 and CDR2 from the germline V gene are SGHDN and FVKESK. Here the CDR3 reads CASSQRTGGTDTQYF. CDR3 nucleotides: TGTGCCAGCAGCCAACGCACAGGGGGCACAGATACGCAGTATTTT.

The chain joins TRBV6-5 to TRBJ2-1; D remains ambiguous. There are 15 residues in the CDR3. V was clipped by 2 bases and J by 6 bases, with 14 bases between them. Germline CDR1 MNHEY, CDR2 SVGAGI. The CDR3 bases are TGTGCCAGCAGTTACGAGAGAAGGTCAGGCAATGAGCAGTTCTTC. Its protein is CASSYERRSGNEQFF.

The chain has TRBV30 and TRBJ1-5; unclear D gene. The CDR3 is 13 residues long. The V gene's germline CDR1 is GTSNPN and CDR2 SVGIG (reference sequence). Deletions cut 2 bases from V and 2 bases from J, with 7 bases between. This CDR3 reads CAWSNGGNQPQHF. CDR3 in DNA: TGTGCCTGGAGTAACGGGGGCAATCAGCCCCAGCATTTT. Filled out from reference TRBV30 and TRBJ1-5, the complete variable domain reads SQTIHQWPATLVQPVGSPLSLECTVEGTSNPNLYWYRQAAGRGLQLLFYSVGIGQISSEVPQNLSASRPQDRQFILSSKKLLLSDSGFYLCAWSNGGNQPQHFGDGTRLSIL.

The V and J genes are TRBV15 and TRBJ2-1; TRBD1 matches at 7 bases. The CDR3 extends over 17 amino acids. Germline CDR1 is LNHNV and CDR2 is YYDKDF (reference sequence). V lost 5 bases to trimming and J lost 5 bases; unmatched junction nucleotides: 15. The CDR3 coding sequence is TGTGCCACCAGCGGTCTAAACAGGGGAATTGGGAACAATGAGCAGTTCTTC. Its protein is CATSGLNRGIGNNEQFF.

The V and J genes are TRBV15 and TRBJ2-2; D may be TRBD2 (6 bases). This CDR3 is built from 15 residues. V lost 3 bases and J 0 bases, leaving 8 bases between the germline ends. The germline V gene encodes CDR1 LNHNV and CDR2 YYDKDF (reference sequence). CDR3 DNA: TGTGCCACCAGCAGTGGACTATCGAACACCGGGGAGCTGTTTTTT. The encoded protein is CATSSGLSNTGELFF.